The 21 T cell receptor beta chains presented below share a single source sample, sequenced in a study of shared clonotypes between healthy human individuals. Profiled with immunoSEQ multiplex PCR; TCRdb holds only in-frame clones, not every one. The repertoire has around 1.6 million clones, around 98% of them found once; the top ten carry 0.4% to 0.45%. The sample consisted of naive CD4+ T cells sorted from blood. Subset specified: CD45RA+ positively selected. All receptors derive from a man aged 30-40 years in good health.

This chain joins TRBV5-1 and TRBJ2-2; 8 bases match TRBD1. Losses at the gene ends were 3 bases for V and 3 bases for J; bases not matched to a gene: 1. The CDR3 consists of 14 residues. Germline CDR1 and CDR2: SGHRS and YFSETQ. CDR3 DNA sequence: TGCGCCAGCAGCTCGACAGGGGACACCGGGGAGCTGTTTTTT. This gives the protein CASSSTGDTGELFF. Filled out from reference TRBV5-1 and TRBJ2-2, the complete variable domain reads KAGVTQTPRYLIKTRGQQVTLSCSPISGHRSVSWYQQTPGQGLQFLFEYFSETQRNKGNFPGRFSGRQFSNSRSEMNVSTLELGDSALYLCASSSTGDTGELFFGEGSRLTVL.

The rearrangement joins TRBV18 to TRBJ2-7; 10 bases fit TRBD2. CDR1 is KGHSH, CDR2 LQKENI, per germline. J lost 7 bases, V lost 4 bases, and 19 bases had no gene match. CDR3 length: 18 amino acids. CDR3 loop: CASSQIPPRASGRVEQYF. CDR3 nucleotide sequence: TGTGCCAGCTCACAAATACCCCCGCGGGCTAGCGGGAGAGTGGAGCAGTACTTC.

The V call is TRBV2, the J call TRBJ1-2; 7 bases line up with TRBD1. The V gene's germline CDR1 is SNHLY and CDR2 FYNNEI. This CDR3 contains 14 residues. V trimming: 6 bases; J trimming: 7 bases; junction bases outside the gene matches: 11. The DNA of the CDR3 is TGTGCCAGCAGGACTACAGGGGAAGGACTTGGCTACACCTTC. As protein: CASRTTGEGLGYTF.

In this sample, this clone turned up once. This chain joins TRBV5-1 and TRBJ2-5; possible D gene TRBD2, 6 bases. V dropped 4 bases and J dropped 7 bases, with 26 bases sitting between them. From germline, CDR1 is SGHRS and CDR2 YFSETQ. This CDR3 is built from 17 residues. The CDR3 DNA reads TGCGCCAGCAGCGTGGAATTATTGGTAGGAGGGGATACGACCCAGTACTTC. Protein: CASSVELLVGGDTTQYF.

This chain links TRBV11-2 with TRBJ2-7, with 7 bases matching TRBD2. Germline trimming cut 5 bases from V and 2 bases from J; bases unmatched to any gene: 0. Looked up from germline, CDR1 is SGHAT and CDR2 is FQNNGV. This CDR3 has 12 amino acids. In DNA, the CDR3 is TGTGCCAGCAGCGCGGGAGCCTACGAGCAGTACTTC. It codes for CASSAGAYEQYF.

To note about this clone: At one boundary the junction diverges from the germline segment, which might be a read error. This sequence joins TRBV5-4 and TRBJ2-1, with D uncertain. This CDR3 contains 14 residues. Germline assignment: CDR1 SGHNT and CDR2 YYREEE (reference sequence). DNA of the CDR3: TGTGCCAGCAACTTGAGGTCGTCCTACAATGAGCAGTTCTTC. It is translated as CASNLRSSYNEQFF.

J is TRBJ2-5 and V is TRBV28; D uncertain. V lost 2 bases, J lost 0 bases, and 10 bases lay in between. The length of the CDR3 is 15 residues. The germline V gene has CDR1 MDHEN and CDR2 SYDVKM. The CDR3 DNA reads as TGTGCCAGCAGTTTAAGCCTCCGGTACCAAGAGACCCAGTACTTC. Its protein is CASSLSLRYQETQYF.

This chain joins TRBV5-1 and TRBJ2-7; D ambiguous. CDR3 length equals 13 residues. CDR1 and CDR2 from the germline V gene are SGHRS and YFSETQ. Trimming removed 0 bases at V and 6 bases at J, with 10 bases between. DNA of the CDR3: TGCGCCAGCAGCTTGGGGTTAGCAGCCGAGCAGTACTTC. This codes for CASSLGLAAEQYF.

The chain joins TRBV15 to TRBJ1-3, with 7 bases aligning to TRBD1. Germline assignment: CDR1 LNHNV and CDR2 YYDKDF (reference sequence). CDR3 length equals 15 residues. The ends lost 3 bases at V and 5 bases at J; junction bases unmatched: 7. The CDR3 is CATSSSLGQRNTIYF. The CDR3 DNA is TGTGCCACCAGCAGCTCCTTGGGACAGAGAAACACCATATATTTT.

This chain uses TRBV28 with TRBJ1-2; 8 bases match TRBD1. There are 14 residues in the CDR3. The trim removed 4 bases at V and 3 bases at J, leaving 4 bases unmatched. The germline V gene encodes CDR1 MDHEN and CDR2 SYDVKM. The CDR3 protein is CASSSRGQDYGYTF. Written as DNA, the CDR3 is TGTGCCAGCAGTTCCAGGGGACAGGACTATGGCTACACCTTC.

This clone was seen only once. V usage is TRBV4-1 and J usage is TRBJ2-3; tentatively, D is TRBD1 (5 bases). Germline V gives CDR1 MGHRA, CDR2 YSYEKL. CDR3 length equals 15 residues. Trimming took off 1 base at V and 2 bases at J, with 10 bases between the two ends. The CDR3 sequence is CASSQVVTVTDTQYF. As DNA, the CDR3 is TGCGCCAGCAGCCAAGTGGTGACAGTCACAGATACGCAGTATTTT.

CDR3 loop: CASSFLLAKPNTDTQYF. In DNA, the CDR3 is TGTGCCAGCAGCTTCCTCCTAGCGAAACCAAACACAGATACGCAGTATTTT. This chain uses TRBV7-8 with TRBJ2-3; a weak D match, TRBD2 (6 bases). Germline V gene lookup returns CDR1 SGHVS and CDR2 FQNEAQ. V gave up 3 bases and J gave up 2 bases, with 18 bases separating them. The CDR3 runs to 17 residues.

The chain is built from TRBV7-9 and TRBJ2-7, with 8 bases lining up with TRBD2. From germline, CDR1 is SEHNR and CDR2 FQNEAQ (reference sequence). CDR3 length: 18 residues. With V trimmed by 5 bases and J by 4 bases, 19 bases remained unmatched. DNA for the CDR3: TGTGCCAGCAGCCCTAGGTTTCTCGGGACTAGTGAGAAATACGAGCAGTACTTC. It is translated as CASSPRFLGTSEKYEQYF.

V usage is TRBV5-4 and J usage is TRBJ2-2, with D perhaps TRBD1 (6 bases). V was shortened by 1 base and J by 4 bases, with 11 bases between the two germline ends. This CDR3 contains 15 residues. Germline V gene lookup returns CDR1 SGHNT and CDR2 YYREEE (reference sequence). This CDR3 reads CASSLRTESTGELFF. In DNA, the CDR3 is TGTGCCAGCAGCTTGAGGACAGAAAGCACCGGGGAGCTGTTTTTT.

The chain recombines TRBV15 with TRBJ2-7; D is undetermined. CDR3 length equals 15 residues. Trimming stripped 0 bases from V and 0 bases from J, with 9 bases between. Germline V gene sequence: CDR1 LNHNV, CDR2 YYDKDF (reference sequence). The CDR3 sequence is CATSREDGSSYEQYF. CDR3 nucleotides: TGTGCCACCAGCAGAGAGGACGGTAGCTCCTACGAGCAGTACTTC.

This chain joins TRBV7-2 and TRBJ2-1; D possibly corresponds to TRBD2 (5 bases). Trimming removed 5 bases at V and 14 bases at J, with 13 bases between. Germline V lookup: CDR1 SGHTA, CDR2 FQGNSA. The CDR3 contains 11 residues. In DNA form, the CDR3 reads TGTGCCAGCAGCGGGAGCCGTGGGAAGTTCTTC. Its protein product is CASSGSRGKFF.

This clone has a single count. The rearrangement joins TRBV7-2 to TRBJ1-2, with 7 bases matching TRBD1. Per the germline V gene, CDR1 is SGHTA and CDR2 is FQGNSA. The length of the CDR3 is 14 residues. Trimming at V came to 5 bases and at J to 7 bases, leaving 10 bases not matched to a gene. CDR3 coding DNA: TGTGCCAGCAGCATTGGGACAGCCTTGGGTGGCTACACCTTC. This translates into CASSIGTALGGYTF.

The chain joins TRBV18 to TRBJ2-7; 8 bases map to TRBD1. The ends lost 3 bases at V and 0 bases at J; junction bases unmatched: 10. This CDR3 is built from 17 residues. From germline, CDR1 is KGHSH and CDR2 LQKENI. CDR3: CASSPSRTGRSSYEQYF. The CDR3 bases are TGTGCCAGCTCACCGTCAAGGACAGGGAGAAGCTCCTACGAGCAGTACTTC.

The rearrangement joins TRBV28 to TRBJ2-3; D may be TRBD2 (6 bases). Trimming took off 4 bases at V and 2 bases at J, with 19 bases between the two ends. The germline V gene has CDR1 MDHEN and CDR2 SYDVKM. CDR3 length: 17 amino acids. CDR3 protein: CASSYYRDSSHTDTQYF. The CDR3, as DNA: TGTGCCAGCAGTTACTACCGGGACTCCAGCCACACAGATACGCAGTATTTT.

V and J are TRBV5-5 and TRBJ1-1; TRBD1 agrees at 8 bases. The V gene's germline CDR1 is SGHKS and CDR2 YYEKEE (reference sequence). The J segment lost 6 bases and the V segment lost 0 bases, leaving 10 bases of the junction unmatched. This CDR3 contains 16 residues. CDR3 sequence reads: CASSLEAGGDPPEAFF. The CDR3 nucleotides are TGTGCCAGCAGCTTGGAGGCAGGGGGCGACCCCCCTGAAGCTTTCTTT.

The chain is built from TRBV5-8 and TRBJ1-5, with 8 nucleotides matching TRBD1. Per the germline V gene, CDR1 is SGHTS and CDR2 is YDEGEE. The CDR3 is made up of 14 amino acids. V gave up 2 bases and J gave up 4 bases; unmatched junction bases: 2. The CDR3 DNA is TGTGCCAGCAGCTTCCGACAGGGGAATCAGCCCCAGCATTTT. Its protein is CASSFRQGNQPQHF. Full variable domain (outside the CDR3, taken from reference TRBV5-8 and TRBJ1-5): EAGVTQSPTHLIKTRGQQATLRCSPISGHTSVYWYQQALGLGLQFLLWYDEGEERNRGNFPPRFSGRQFPNYSSELNVNALELEDSALYLCASSFRQGNQPQHFGDGTRLSIL.